Below are 31 T cell receptor beta chains sequenced from a single sample in a study of blood T cell repertoires in COVID-19. The protocol was immunoSEQ multiplex PCR, while the TCRdb copy is restricted to in-frame clones and leaves out a portion. The sample has 170,000 or so clones; about 86% are singletons. Material for sequencing was peripheral blood. These receptor sequences come from a man aged 50-60 years with active or convalescent COVID-19.

The chain links TRBV20-1 to TRBJ1-6; TRBD1 agrees at 8 bases. CDR3 length equals 14 residues. J lost 10 bases, V lost 3 bases, and 8 bases had no gene match. Germline V gene lookup returns CDR1 DFQATT and CDR2 SNEGSKA (reference sequence). The CDR3 reads CSASRDRSNSPLHF. Here the CDR3 DNA reads TGCAGTGCTAGTAGGGACAGGTCGAACTCACCCCTCCACTTT.

This clone was counted a few times. CDR3 residues: CASSSRPSSYEQYF. CDR3 nucleotides: TGCGCCAGCAGCTCCCGGCCTAGCTCCTACGAGCAGTACTTC. The chain links TRBV5-1 to TRBJ2-7; D remains ambiguous. V was clipped by 3 bases and J by 0 bases, with 10 bases between them. CDR1 and CDR2 from the germline V gene are SGHRS and YFSETQ. This CDR3 comprises 14 residues. Filled out from reference TRBV5-1 and TRBJ2-7, the complete variable domain reads KAGVTQTPRYLIKTRGQQVTLSCSPISGHRSVSWYQQTPGQGLQFLFEYFSETQRNKGNFPGRFSGRQFSNSRSEMNVSTLELGDSALYLCASSSRPSSYEQYFGPGTRLTVT.

DNA of the CDR3: TGTGCCAGCAGCCTCACCTCAGGATATAATGAAAAACTGTTTTTT. Translating gives CASSLTSGYNEKLFF. This chain uses TRBV5-4 with TRBJ1-4; no clear D gene. V gave up 4 bases and J gave up 4 bases, with 14 bases separating them. The CDR3 runs 15 residues. Germline values: CDR1 SGHNT, CDR2 YYREEE (reference sequence).

The rearrangement uses TRBV3-1 (or the pseudogene TRBV3-2) and TRBJ2-1; 7 nucleotides agree with TRBD2. J was trimmed by 8 bases and V by 0 bases; bases with no gene match: 7. This CDR3 spans 15 amino acids. Germline CDR1 LGHDT, CDR2 YNNKEL (reference sequence). This CDR3 reads CASSQDPGGLDEQFF. The CDR3 DNA follows: TGTGCCAGCAGCCAAGATCCGGGGGGTTTGGATGAGCAGTTCTTC.

This clone was seen a handful of times. This rearrangement joins TRBV7-9 to TRBJ2-7; D ambiguous. Deletions cut 5 bases from V and 7 bases from J, with 15 bases between. The germline gives CDR1 SEHNR, CDR2 FQNEAQ (reference sequence). The CDR3 is made up of 13 amino acids. In DNA form, the CDR3 reads TGTGCCAGCAGCCCGGCGGCAATGCGGGAGCAGTACTTC. Amino acid sequence: CASSPAAMREQYF.

This clone has just one count. This chain uses TRBV30 with TRBJ1-2, with 10 nucleotides matching TRBD1. The junction had 8 bases not matched to a gene; V was cut back by 0 bases and J by 7 bases. The CDR3 consists of 15 residues. The V gene's germline CDR1 is GTSNPN and CDR2 SVGIG (reference sequence). For the CDR3, the DNA is TGTGCCTGGAGTGTAATAGTCGGGACAGGGGCTGGCTACACCTTC. Its translation is CAWSVIVGTGAGYTF. Combining the CDR3 with reference TRBV30 and TRBJ1-2 gives the whole variable domain SQTIHQWPATLVQPVGSPLSLECTVEGTSNPNLYWYRQAAGRGLQLLFYSVGIGQISSEVPQNLSASRPQDRQFILSSKKLLLSDSGFYLCAWSVIVGTGAGYTFGSGTRLTVV.

V usage is TRBV10-3 and J usage is TRBJ1-6, with 7 bases matching TRBD1. The V segment lost 6 bases and the J segment 6 bases; nucleotides outside the gene matches: 5. Germline assignment: CDR1 ENHRY and CDR2 SYGVKD. CDR3 size: 14 residues. The CDR3 loop reads CAIRGDSSNSPLHF. The CDR3 DNA reads as TGTGCCATCAGAGGGGACAGCTCTAATTCACCCCTCCACTTT.

This chain links TRBV6-1 with TRBJ1-1, with 12 bases identical to TRBD1. The V segment lost 2 bases and the J segment 7 bases; nucleotides outside the gene matches: 5. Germline V gene lookup returns CDR1 MNHNS and CDR2 SASEGT. The CDR3 spans 15 residues. This chain's CDR3 is CASSEMGQGAFEAFF. In nucleotides, the CDR3 is TGTGCCAGCAGTGAAATGGGACAGGGGGCGTTTGAAGCTTTCTTT.

This clone appeared a single time. The CDR3 spells CASSTRTGGSNQPQHF. In DNA, the CDR3 is TGTGCCAGCAGCACTAGGACAGGGGGCTCCAATCAGCCCCAGCATTTT. V is TRBV13 and J is TRBJ1-5, with 11 bases matching TRBD1. V trimming: 5 bases; J trimming: 3 bases; junction bases outside the gene matches: 6. CDR3 length: 16 residues. Germline V gene lookup returns CDR1 PRHDT and CDR2 FYEKMQ (reference sequence).

V is TRBV27 and J is TRBJ1-2; 7 positions match TRBD1. In germline, CDR1 is MNHEY, CDR2 SMNVEV (reference sequence). The CDR3 is 13 amino acids. With V trimmed by 3 bases and J by 4 bases, 2 bases remained unmatched. CDR3 in amino acids: CASSFWDSYGYTF. The DNA of the CDR3 is TGTGCCAGCAGTTTCTGGGACAGCTATGGCTACACCTTC.

The chain links TRBV9 to TRBJ2-2, with 9 bases lining up with TRBD2. Trimming cost V 1 base and J 5 bases; bases outside gene matches: 6. Germline values: CDR1 SGDLS, CDR2 YYNGEE. CDR3 length equals 16 residues. The CDR3 DNA reads as TGTGCCAGCAGCGTACAGGCGGGAGGGCCGACCGGGGAGCTGTTTTTT. Translating gives CASSVQAGGPTGELFF.

The V and J genes are TRBV7-3 and TRBJ2-5, with 8 bases identical to TRBD1. CDR3 length: 14 amino acids. The trim removed 3 bases at V and 5 bases at J, leaving 5 bases unmatched. Germline CDR1 SGHTA, CDR2 FQGTGA. CDR3 protein: CASSFQGAGETQYF. For the CDR3, the DNA is TGTGCCAGCAGCTTTCAGGGGGCCGGGGAGACCCAGTACTTC.

The chain recombines TRBV5-1 with TRBJ1-1; 10 bases match TRBD1. CDR3 length: 14 amino acids. The germline CDR1 and CDR2 sequences are SGHRS and YFSETQ. The V and J ends lost 3 bases and 6 bases, in that order; junction bases with no gene match: 5. CDR3 protein: CASSSGQGSAEAFF. The CDR3 DNA is TGCGCCAGCAGCTCGGGACAGGGGAGCGCTGAAGCTTTCTTT. The variable domain in full, completed from reference TRBV5-1 and TRBJ1-1, reads KAGVTQTPRYLIKTRGQQVTLSCSPISGHRSVSWYQQTPGQGLQFLFEYFSETQRNKGNFPGRFSGRQFSNSRSEMNVSTLELGDSALYLCASSSGQGSAEAFFGQGTRLTVV.

This chain links TRBV30 with TRBJ2-7; 9 bases line up with TRBD2. The V and J ends lost 2 bases and 5 bases, in that order; junction bases with no gene match: 4. The CDR3 loop spans 13 amino acids. Germline values: CDR1 GTSNPN, CDR2 SVGIG (reference sequence). This CDR3 is CAWSLLAGDEQYF. CDR3 nucleotides: TGTGCCTGGAGTCTACTAGCGGGCGACGAGCAGTACTTC.

The chain employs TRBV7-9 and TRBJ1-3, with no clear D. V was cut by 0 bases and J by 0 bases, with 9 bases left in between. Germline values: CDR1 SEHNR, CDR2 FQNEAQ (reference sequence). This CDR3 spans 16 amino acids. The CDR3 is CASSLAAVYSGNTIYF. For the CDR3, the DNA is TGTGCCAGCAGCTTAGCAGCCGTATACTCTGGAAACACCATATATTTT.

This clone was seen just once. The chain links TRBV21-1 to TRBJ1-2. TRBV21-1 is classified as a pseudogene. The CDR3 runs 15 residues. CDR3 bases: TGTGCCAGCTTCCTGTACCCGGGGTTACTCTATGGCTACACCTTC. Its translation is CASFLYPGLLYGYTF.

The chain has TRBV6-4 and TRBJ1-1, with a weak D call TRBD1 (6 bases). The V end was cut by 6 bases, the J end by 1 base, with 9 bases between. In germline, CDR1 is MRHNA, CDR2 SNTAGT. CDR3 length: 13 residues. The DNA of the CDR3 is TGTGCCAGCAGGGGACAACAGAACACTGAAGCTTTCTTT. Translation gives CASRGQQNTEAFF.

This chain connects TRBV11-3 to TRBJ1-1; D is possibly TRBD1 (6 bases). The V gene lost 2 bases and the J gene lost 1 base, with 11 bases spanning the gap. The CDR3 has 15 residues. Looked up from germline, CDR1 is SGHNT and CDR2 is YENEEA. The CDR3 protein is CASSLLTGRNTEAFF. In DNA form, the CDR3 reads TGTGCCAGCAGCTTATTAACAGGGCGGAACACTGAAGCTTTCTTT.

This chain uses TRBV25-1 with TRBJ2-2; TRBD2 aligns across 7 bases. The V segment lost 8 bases and the J segment 6 bases; nucleotides outside the gene matches: 12. There are 15 residues in the CDR3. In germline, CDR1 is MGHDK, CDR2 SYGVNS. CDR3 region: CASEYYGLGAGELFF. In DNA form, the CDR3 reads TGTGCCAGCGAATACTATGGACTAGGTGCCGGGGAGCTGTTTTTT. Based on the CDR3 plus reference TRBV25-1 and TRBJ2-2, the full variable domain is EADIYQTPRYLVIGTGKKITLECSQTMGHDKMYWYQQDPGMELHLIHYSYGVNSTEKGDLSSESTVSRIRTEHFPLTLESARPSHTSQYLCASEYYGLGAGELFFGEGSRLTVL.

J is TRBJ2-3 and V is TRBV5-1; possible D gene TRBD1, 5 bases. V dropped 2 bases and J dropped 4 bases, with 14 bases sitting between them. The CDR3 is 15 amino acids. Germline assignment: CDR1 SGHRS and CDR2 YFSETQ. CDR3: CASSFSEAGPDTQYF. The CDR3 bases are TGCGCCAGCAGCTTTAGTGAGGCAGGGCCAGATACGCAGTATTTT.

This clone was counted between two and nine times. CDR3 nucleotides: TGTGCCAGCAGTTTGTTACGGAGGGCCGGGGAGCTGTTTTTT. It encodes CASSLLRRAGELFF. The chain has TRBV28 and TRBJ2-2; perhaps TRBD2 as D (6 bases). V lost 3 bases, J lost 6 bases, and 11 bases lay in between. CDR3 length: 14 residues. CDR1 is MDHEN and CDR2 is SYDVKM in the germline V gene.

The chain has TRBV11-3 and TRBJ2-7, with D tentatively TRBD2 (5 bases). V gave up 2 bases and J gave up 4 bases, with 15 bases separating them. The CDR3 spans 15 residues. CDR1 is SGHNT and CDR2 is YENEEA in the germline V gene. CDR3: CASSLPPGSTYEQYF. As DNA, the CDR3 is TGTGCCAGCAGCTTACCCCCGGGATCAACTTACGAGCAGTACTTC.

The genes are TRBV6-6 and TRBJ2-1; 13 nucleotides align to TRBD2. The ends lost 5 bases at V and 4 bases at J; junction bases unmatched: 8. This CDR3 spans 17 amino acids. In germline, CDR1 is MNHNY, CDR2 SVGAGI (reference sequence). CDR3 nucleotides: TGTGCCAGCAGTCAGACTAGCGGGGGGATACTTTACAATGAGCAGTTCTTC. Amino acid sequence: CASSQTSGGILYNEQFF.

The gene calls are TRBV28 and TRBJ1-1, with 12 bases aligning to TRBD1. The CDR3 is made up of 16 amino acids. Germline CDR1 and CDR2: MDHEN and SYDVKM. The J segment lost 7 bases and the V segment lost 4 bases, leaving 10 bases of the junction unmatched. The CDR3, as DNA: TGTGCCAGCAGTTCCCCGGGACAGGGGGCGCGAATTGAAGCTTTCTTT. Translation gives CASSSPGQGARIEAFF.

The chain couples TRBV7-9 to TRBJ1-1, with 8 bases identical to TRBD1. CDR1 and CDR2 from the germline V gene are SEHNR and FQNEAQ (reference sequence). CDR3 length: 15 amino acids. V shed 5 bases, J shed 6 bases, and the junction held 11 bases outside the gene matches. CDR3 in DNA: TGTGCCAGCAGCCGCCGGGACAGGCGAGAGTCTGAAGCTTTCTTT. Encoded protein: CASSRRDRRESEAFF.

The gene calls are TRBV7-9 and TRBJ2-1; D unclear. This CDR3 is 8 amino acids long. CDR1 SEHNR and CDR2 FQNEAQ come from the germline V gene (reference sequence). The CDR3 spells CIVDEQFF. Written as DNA, the CDR3 is TGTATAGTGGATGAGCAGTTCTTC.

V gene TRBV18 combines with J gene TRBJ2-3, with D perhaps matching TRBD1 (5 bases). Trimming removed 3 bases at V and 4 bases at J, with 11 bases between. CDR1 KGHSH and CDR2 LQKENI come from the germline V gene. The CDR3 spans 14 residues. DNA of the CDR3: TGTGCCAGCTCACCCCTACAGGATTCAGATACGCAGTATTTT. It encodes CASSPLQDSDTQYF.

The chain combines TRBV27 with TRBJ1-1; D perhaps matches TRBD1 (5 bases). CDR3 length equals 13 residues. CDR1 is MNHEY and CDR2 is SMNVEV in the germline V gene (reference sequence). Trimming took 7 bases from V and 6 from J, leaving 15 bases between them. CDR3 bases: TGTGCCAGCATGTGGCCAGGGTCCCCTGAAGCTTTCTTT. Amino acids: CASMWPGSPEAFF.

The chain combines TRBV7-8 with TRBJ2-2, with 7 bases identical to TRBD2. CDR1 is SGHVS, CDR2 FQNEAQ, per germline. Germline trimming cut 0 bases from V and 6 bases from J; bases unmatched to any gene: 13. This CDR3 is built from 18 residues. The CDR3 spells CASSLAAAWRERAGELFF. CDR3 bases: TGTGCCAGCAGCTTAGCGGCAGCCTGGCGGGAGCGTGCCGGGGAGCTGTTTTTT.

This chain uses TRBV7-2 with TRBJ2-1; a weak D match, TRBD2 (5 bases). V was cut by 4 bases and J by 2 bases, with 12 bases left in between. Germline-derived CDR1 and CDR2 are SGHTA and FQGNSA. CDR3 length: 15 amino acids. The CDR3 spells CASSSWTGTYNEQFF. The CDR3 DNA reads TGTGCCAGCAGCTCCTGGACGGGGACCTACAATGAGCAGTTCTTC.

This chain connects TRBV6-2 or TRBV6-3 to TRBJ1-5; 7 positions agree with TRBD1. V gave up 0 bases and J gave up 6 bases; unmatched junction bases: 5. This CDR3 is built from 15 residues. Germline CDR1 is MNHEY and CDR2 is SVGEGT. This CDR3 is CASSYSYRGAQPQHF. The CDR3 region has the DNA TGTGCCAGCAGTTACTCGTACAGGGGCGCTCAGCCCCAGCATTTT.